These 27 T cell receptor beta chains were all obtained from the same sample, sequenced in a study of immune characterization of retroperitoneal liposarcoma. TCRdb reprocessed the PCR reads with MiXCR, giving one entry per CDR3 protein. The sample lists approximately 1,500 distinct CDR3 sequences, under 55% seen once, with roughly 21% in the top ten. Sequencing was performed on tumor tissue. Every receptor here comes from a female donor with retroperitoneal liposarcoma.

This clonotype counts as medium-sized. This chain connects TRBV6-1 to TRBJ2-1; 8 positions match TRBD2. This CDR3 spans 15 amino acids. V shed 2 bases and J 7 bases; nucleotides not matched to a gene: 7. Germline V lookup: CDR1 MNHNS, CDR2 SASEGT. The CDR3 loop reads CASSEFVGRGNEQFF. In DNA, the CDR3 is TGTGCCAGCAGTGAATTTGTCGGGAGGGGAAATGAGCAGTTCTTC.

The chain has TRBV7-2 and TRBJ1-2, with D uncertain. V lost 5 bases and J 7 bases, leaving 20 bases between the germline ends. CDR1 and CDR2 (germline): SGHTA, FQGNSA. The CDR3 is made up of 15 amino acids. The CDR3 is CASSPEQPPSSGYTF. DNA of the CDR3: TGTGCCAGCAGCCCAGAACAGCCCCCCTCTTCTGGCTACACCTTC.

The rearrangement uses TRBV24-1 and TRBJ2-2; D is unresolved. CDR1 is KGHDR, CDR2 SFDVKD, per germline. The CDR3 totals 13 residues. V shed 7 bases and J shed 6 bases, with 11 bases lying between them. The CDR3 protein is CATSALGPGELFF. DNA for the CDR3: TGTGCCACCAGCGCCCTAGGACCCGGGGAGCTGTTTTTT.

This clonotype was detected a few times. The V and J genes are TRBV6-1 and TRBJ2-5; 8 bases are shared with TRBD1. V trimming: 5 bases; J trimming: 5 bases; junction bases outside the gene matches: 13. Germline V gene sequence: CDR1 MNHNS, CDR2 SASEGT. The CDR3 is made up of 16 amino acids. CDR3 in DNA: TGTGCCAGCAGTCCCCCGCGGCAGGGGGCTCGGGAGACCCAGTACTTC. Its protein is CASSPPRQGARETQYF.

V is TRBV25-1 and J is TRBJ2-1; no clear D. TRBJ2-7 explains the end of the DNA better; the J call may be wrong. Germline V gene sequence: CDR1 MGHDK, CDR2 SYGVNS. CDR3 length: 13 amino acids. CDR3 sequence: CASSESKGYEQYF. In DNA, the CDR3 is TGTGCCAGCAGTGAATCGAAAGGCTATGAGCAGTACTTC.

This clonotype appeared a few times. The chain couples TRBV27 to TRBJ2-1; 14 nucleotides match TRBD2. Germline CDR1 reads MNHEY; CDR2 reads SMNVEV (reference sequence). Trimming at V came to 9 bases and at J to 1 base, leaving 8 bases not matched to a gene. This CDR3 has 17 amino acids. For the CDR3, the DNA is TGTGCCAGTACAGCTGGGACTAGCGGGAGTTCCTACAATGAGCAGTTCTTC. Its translation: CASTAGTSGSSYNEQFF.

This chain links TRBV7-2 with TRBJ2-1; 7 nucleotides match TRBD1. V trimming: 3 bases; J trimming: 4 bases; junction bases outside the gene matches: 3. From germline, CDR1 is SGHTA and CDR2 FQGNSA. The CDR3 runs to 14 residues. CDR3 protein: CASSFGTEYNEQFF. In DNA form, the CDR3 reads TGTGCCAGCAGCTTCGGGACAGAATACAATGAGCAGTTCTTC.

The chain uses TRBV7-2 and TRBJ2-1; D gene ambiguous. V was shortened by 1 base and J by 0 bases, with 7 bases between the two germline ends. Per germline, CDR1 SGHTA and CDR2 FQGNSA. This CDR3 spans 15 amino acids. For the CDR3, the DNA is TGTGCCAGCAGCTTAGAATATACCTCCTACAATGAGCAGTTCTTC. This encodes CASSLEYTSYNEQFF.

By proportion, this clonotype is large. This rearrangement joins TRBV7-6 to TRBJ2-1, with D maybe TRBD1 (7 bases). The J call may be in error: the DNA end matches TRBJ2-7 better. The CDR3 totals 14 residues. Germline V CDR1 and CDR2: SGHVS, FNYEAQ. As DNA, the CDR3 is TGTGCCAGCAGCTTACGCCAGGGGGGATACGAGCAGTACTTC. Protein: CASSLRQGGYEQYF.

The chain links TRBV11-2 to TRBJ2-6; D may match TRBD1 or TRBD2 (6 bases each). The assigned J gene may be wrong: the sequence end matches TRBJ2-1 better. This CDR3 has 13 residues. In germline, CDR1 is SGHAT, CDR2 FQNNGV. The CDR3 region has the DNA TGTGCCAGCAGCCGCCCCCCGGGGGACATTCAGTTCTTC. This translates into CASSRPPGDIQFF.

Sample share makes this clonotype medium-sized. The chain carries TRBV27 and TRBJ2-2; tentatively, D is TRBD2 (6 bases). The CDR3 contains 14 residues. Germline lookup yields CDR1 MNHEY and CDR2 SMNVEV (reference sequence). Trimming left V 7 bases short and J 0 bases short, with 9 bases between. The CDR3 loop is CASKGTPNTGELFF. In nucleotides, the CDR3 is TGTGCCAGCAAGGGGACTCCGAACACCGGGGAGCTGTTTTTT.

The chain joins TRBV6-1 to TRBJ2-1; TRBD1 aligns across 10 bases. The CDR3 spans 16 residues. Germline assignment: CDR1 MNHNS and CDR2 SASEGT. V was pared by 6 bases and J by 1 base, with 6 bases of the junction left unmatched. This CDR3 reads CASRRQGAISYNEQFF. CDR3 coding DNA: TGTGCCAGCAGACGACAGGGGGCTATATCCTACAATGAGCAGTTCTTC.

Worth noting for this clonotype: A much larger clone differs by one base, so this may be a read error. V usage is TRBV6-1 and J usage is TRBJ2-1; TRBD2 agrees at 9 bases. The end of the DNA fits TRBJ2-7 better, so the J call may be wrong. Germline CDR1 reads MNHNS; CDR2 reads SASEGT. There are 15 residues in the CDR3. CDR3 DNA sequence: TGTGCCAGCAGGACCGGGGCGGGGGGGGCCTACGAGCAGTACTTC. Encoded protein: CASRTGAGGAYEQYF.

CDR3: CASSLSTGGIDTQYF. CDR3 sequence (DNA): TGTGCCAGCAGTTTATCGACAGGGGGCATAGATACGCAGTATTTT. The chain recombines TRBV27 with TRBJ2-3; TRBD1 matches 10 bases. Germline CDR1 is MNHEY and CDR2 is SMNVEV (reference sequence). The CDR3 is 15 residues long. V gave up 0 bases and J gave up 5 bases; unmatched junction bases: 2.

The J gene is TRBJ2-1, the V gene TRBV6-5; 10 bases are shared with TRBD2. The CDR3 extends over 16 amino acids. The junction had 7 bases not matched to a gene; V was cut back by 6 bases and J by 2 bases. CDR1 is MNHEY, CDR2 SVGAGI, per germline. The CDR3 DNA reads as TGTGCCAGCAGCGAAAGCGGGGGGGCGGCCTACAATGAGCAGTTCTTC. This sequence encodes CASSESGGAAYNEQFF.

The V call is TRBV12-3 or TRBV12-4, the J call TRBJ2-1; possibly TRBD1 for D (9 bases). V was trimmed by 11 bases and J by 10 bases, leaving 24 bases between them. CDR3 length: 14 amino acids. The CDR3 here is CAGHRGRGAYEQFF. The CDR3 nucleotides read TGTGCCGGACACAGGGGGCGGGGGGCGTACGAGCAGTTCTTC.

The rearrangement joins TRBV6-1 to TRBJ2-5; a weak D match, TRBD1 (6 bases). The DNA end lines up better with TRBJ2-7; the J call may be wrong. Germline CDR1 MNHNS, CDR2 SASEGT. The CDR3 sequence is 16 residues long. The CDR3 coding sequence is TGTGCCAGCAGCCTCCGGACAGCGACCATCCTGAACGAGCAGTACTTC. Its protein is CASSLRTATILNEQYF.

The chain recombines TRBV6-1 with TRBJ2-5, with D possibly matching TRBD2 (5 bases). The J call may be faulty, since TRBJ2-7 better matches the DNA end. The CDR3 is made up of 17 amino acids. Germline V gene data show CDR1 as MNHNS and CDR2 as SASEGT. CDR3 protein: CASSEVEGGLSSYEQYF. CDR3 in DNA: TGTGCCAGCAGTGAAGTCGAGGGTGGCTTGAGCTCCTACGAGCAGTACTTC.

The chain links TRBV6-6 to TRBJ2-2; 12 nucleotides align to TRBD2. V lost 5 bases, J lost 6 bases, and 10 bases stayed unmatched. The CDR3 extends over 17 amino acids. Germline CDR1 and CDR2: MNHNY and SVGAGI (reference sequence). The CDR3 DNA is TGTGCCAGCAGTGGGAGCGGACTAGCGGGAAGCCCCGGGGAGCTGTTTTTT. Translation: CASSGSGLAGSPGELFF.

To note about this clonotype: One junction end does not reproduce the germline sequence, and a read error may be involved. V gene TRBV12-3 or TRBV12-4 combines with J gene TRBJ2-1; D call uncertain. This CDR3 has 13 residues. The CDR3 region is CASSLVSYNDQFF. Here the CDR3 DNA reads TGTGCCAGCAGTTTGGTCTCCTACAATGACCAGTTCTTC.

This clonotype was seen a handful of times. The rearrangement links TRBV7-2 to TRBJ2-1; D ambiguous. Germline assignment: CDR1 SGHTA and CDR2 FQGNSA. V dropped 6 bases and J dropped 10 bases, with 10 bases sitting between them. This CDR3 has 11 amino acids. CDR3 sequence: CASRRAYEQFF. The CDR3 DNA reads TGTGCCAGCAGGCGAGCCTACGAGCAGTTCTTC.

V is TRBV6-1 and J is TRBJ2-1; possible D gene TRBD2, 5 bases. The DNA matches TRBJ2-7 better at its end, which makes the J call doubtful. There are 12 residues in the CDR3. Germline loops: CDR1 MNHNS, CDR2 SASEGT. CDR3 bases: TGTGCCAGCACGGGGATGGGATACGAGCAGTACTTC. The encoded protein is CASTGMGYEQYF.

This clonotype has a handful of counts. V gene TRBV6-5 combines with J gene TRBJ2-1; perhaps D is TRBD1 or TRBD2 (5 bases each). The CDR3 runs to 15 residues. CDR1 is MNHEY and CDR2 is SVGAGI in the germline V gene. V gave up 6 bases and J gave up 5 bases, with 17 bases separating them. The CDR3 reads CASRGFRGEHNEQFF. CDR3 nucleotide sequence: TGTGCCAGCAGGGGATTTAGGGGAGAACACAATGAGCAGTTCTTC.

This clonotype is deemed large. CDR3 sequence: CASSEWVYEQFF. In DNA, the CDR3 is TGTGCCAGCAGTGAATGGGTCTACGAGCAGTTCTTC. The chain couples TRBV6-1 to TRBJ2-1; D call uncertain. Trimming removed 2 bases at V and 10 bases at J, with 9 bases between. Germline V lookup: CDR1 MNHNS, CDR2 SASEGT. This CDR3 region has 12 residues.

This clonotype was counted between two and nine times. J is TRBJ2-3 and V is TRBV6-1; D may be TRBD1 or TRBD2 (6 bases each). The V gene lost 2 bases and the J gene lost 4 bases, with 10 bases spanning the gap. Per the germline V gene, CDR1 is MNHNS and CDR2 is SASEGT. The CDR3 has 14 amino acids. The CDR3 reads CASSEIRGADTQYF. The CDR3 nucleotides read TGTGCCAGCAGTGAAATAAGGGGGGCAGATACGCAGTATTTT.

By sample share, this clonotype is large. This chain joins TRBV6-1 and TRBJ2-5; D possibly uses TRBD1 or TRBD2 (5 bases each). V was trimmed by 1 base and J by 5 bases, leaving 11 bases between them. Germline V gives CDR1 MNHNS, CDR2 SASEGT. The CDR3 contains 14 residues. DNA of the CDR3: TGTGCCAGCAGTGAAGGTGGGACCCTGGAGACCCAGTACTTC. Protein sequence: CASSEGGTLETQYF.

The V gene is TRBV6-2 or TRBV6-3, the J gene TRBJ2-3, with D maybe TRBD2 (6 bases). Germline CDR1 is MNHEY and CDR2 is SVGEGT. V lost 2 bases to trimming and J lost 3 bases, with 9 bases between them. The length of the CDR3 is 14 residues. The CDR3 protein is CASSYGEVTDTQYF. CDR3 nucleotide sequence: TGTGCCAGCAGTTACGGGGAGGTAACAGATACGCAGTATTTT.